The 14 T cell receptor beta chains below all came from one sample that was sequenced in a study of shared clonotypes between healthy human individuals. Repertoires were generated with immunoSEQ multiplex PCR, while TCRdb's copy carries only in-frame clones and drops some. The sample contains millions of clones, roughly 96% of which appear only once. Sequencing input: naive CD4+ T cells sorted from blood. This sample's subset: CD45RA+ positively selected. The receptors stem from a man between 18 and 35 years old in good health.

CDR3 nucleotide sequence: TGCGCCAGCAGCTCAGAGGGGTCTGGTGGTGAAAAACTGTTTTTT. This sequence encodes CASSSEGSGGEKLFF. The J gene is TRBJ1-4, the V gene TRBV5-1; D is perhaps TRBD1 (5 bases). This CDR3 is 15 amino acids long. V shed 3 bases and J shed 7 bases, with 16 bases lying between them. The germline gives CDR1 SGHRS, CDR2 YFSETQ.

V is TRBV10-3 and J is TRBJ2-5; weak D call: TRBD2 (6 bases). The CDR3 is 15 amino acids. Between the trimmed V and J ends, which lost 5 bases and 2 bases, there was a span of 15 bases. The germline CDR1 and CDR2 sequences are ENHRY and SYGVKD. The CDR3 loop reads CAISILAAGQETQYF. CDR3 nucleotides: TGTGCCATCAGTATTTTAGCGGCCGGACAAGAGACCCAGTACTTC.

The V call is TRBV27, the J call TRBJ2-3; D is unclear. V lost 3 bases to trimming and J lost 4 bases, with 14 bases between them. This CDR3 is built from 15 residues. Germline lookup yields CDR1 MNHEY and CDR2 SMNVEV (reference sequence). The CDR3 DNA follows: TGTGCCAGCAGTTTCCAAAGTTTAGGCCCAGATACGCAGTATTTT. Its translation: CASSFQSLGPDTQYF.

V is TRBV2 and J is TRBJ1-6; perhaps TRBD1 as D (5 bases). CDR3 length: 14 residues. V lost 7 bases and J lost 11, with 18 bases in between. The V gene's germline CDR1 is SNHLY and CDR2 FYNNEI. Here the CDR3 DNA reads TGTGCCAGCATCGCGGACACATTAGGGACACCCCTCCACTTT. It specifies CASIADTLGTPLHF.

The CDR3 loop reads CASSPIGYSGNTIYF. The CDR3 coding sequence is TGCGCCAGCAGCCCGATCGGGTACTCTGGAAACACCATATATTTT. The chain carries TRBV5-1 and TRBJ1-3; D is ambiguous. Germline lookup yields CDR1 SGHRS and CDR2 YFSETQ. With 4 bases removed from V and 0 bases from J, the gap between germline ends came to 11 bases. This CDR3 is 15 amino acids long.

The rearrangement uses TRBV18 and TRBJ1-2; D call uncertain. Germline CDR1 and CDR2: KGHSH and LQKENI. V lost 0 bases to trimming and J lost 4 bases, with 9 bases between them. This CDR3 comprises 14 residues. The CDR3 DNA is TGTGCCAGCTCACCACCGCCGGAACCCTATGGCTACACCTTC. Amino acid sequence: CASSPPPEPYGYTF.

J is TRBJ2-3 and V is TRBV5-1, with a possible D match to TRBD2 (6 bases). The CDR3 extends over 13 amino acids. Germline V gene data show CDR1 as SGHRS and CDR2 as YFSETQ. V lost 1 base to trimming and J lost 10 bases, with 13 bases between them. The CDR3, as DNA: TGCGCCAGCAGCTTGAGGGCTAGCGAATCGCAGTATTTT. Amino acid sequence: CASSLRASESQYF. The whole variable domain, remainder taken from reference TRBV5-1 and TRBJ2-3, is KAGVTQTPRYLIKTRGQQVTLSCSPISGHRSVSWYQQTPGQGLQFLFEYFSETQRNKGNFPGRFSGRQFSNSRSEMNVSTLELGDSALYLCASSLRASESQYFGPGTRLTVL.

The chain links TRBV6-5 to TRBJ2-3, with 9 bases aligning to TRBD2. Looked up from germline, CDR1 is MNHEY and CDR2 is SVGAGI. V gave up 6 bases and J gave up 4 bases; unmatched junction bases: 5. The CDR3 has 14 amino acids. The DNA of the CDR3 is TGTGCCAGCAGAGATGGACTAGCGTCAGATACGCAGTATTTT. Amino acids: CASRDGLASDTQYF.

The rearrangement links TRBV15 to TRBJ2-7; tentative D call: TRBD1 (6 bases). Germline V gene lookup returns CDR1 LNHNV and CDR2 YYDKDF (reference sequence). Trimming shortened V by 0 bases and J by 7 bases, and 22 bases separated the two germline ends. The CDR3 loop spans 17 amino acids. The DNA of the CDR3 is TGTGCCACCAGCAGAGATCTCCCGGGACAAGGACCGGGGGAGCAGTACTTC. This encodes CATSRDLPGQGPGEQYF.

The chain employs TRBV7-2 and TRBJ2-7; 9 bases line up with TRBD2. This CDR3 is 16 amino acids long. Looked up from germline, CDR1 is SGHTA and CDR2 is FQGNSA. V was clipped by 5 bases and J by 6 bases; unmatched bases: 14. The CDR3 is CASSLGEGLANFEQYF. CDR3 coding DNA: TGTGCCAGCAGCCTTGGTGAGGGACTAGCTAATTTCGAGCAGTACTTC. The full variable domain, completed using reference TRBV7-2 and TRBJ2-7, is GAGVSQSPSNKVTEKGKDVELRCDPISGHTALYWYRQSLGQGLEFLIYFQGNSAPDKSGLPSDRFSAERTGGSVSTLTIQRTQQEDSAVYLCASSLGEGLANFEQYFGPGTRLTVT.

The chain employs TRBV7-2 and TRBJ2-2; D uncertain. Germline loops: CDR1 SGHTA, CDR2 FQGNSA. CDR3 size: 16 residues. V lost 1 base to trimming and J lost 4 bases, with 13 bases between them. CDR3 sequence: CASSLGGTVTTGELFF. CDR3 sequence (DNA): TGTGCCAGCAGCTTAGGGGGTACAGTTACCACCGGGGAGCTGTTTTTT.

The chain is built from TRBV5-4 and TRBJ2-7; D is perhaps TRBD1 (5 bases). V lost 1 base and J lost 5, with 13 bases in between. The germline V gene has CDR1 SGHNT and CDR2 YYREEE (reference sequence). The CDR3 is made up of 14 amino acids. The DNA for the CDR3 is TGTGCCAGCAGCTTGTTCCCAGGGAAGGACGAGCAGTACTTC. Encoded protein: CASSLFPGKDEQYF.

This chain links TRBV11-2 with TRBJ2-7, with D perhaps matching TRBD1 (7 bases). Germline loops: CDR1 SGHAT, CDR2 FQNNGV. CDR3 length: 15 residues. Trimming removed 0 bases at V and 3 bases at J, with 12 bases between. The CDR3 coding sequence is TGTGCCAGCAGCTTAGAATCAGGGGGGAGCTACGAGCAGTACTTC. It encodes CASSLESGGSYEQYF.

CDR3 region: CASSLEASATNEKLFF. The CDR3, as DNA: TGTGCCAGCAGCTTAGAAGCATCTGCAACTAATGAAAAACTGTTTTTT. The chain has TRBV7-9 and TRBJ1-4; D remains ambiguous. CDR3 length: 16 amino acids. CDR1 and CDR2 from the germline V gene are SEHNR and FQNEAQ (reference sequence). With 1 base removed from V and 0 bases from J, the gap between germline ends came to 9 bases. Full variable domain (rest looked up from reference TRBV7-9 and TRBJ1-4): DTGVSQNPRHKITKRGQNVTFRCDPISEHNRLYWYRQTLGQGPEFLTYFQNEAQLEKSRLLSDRFSAERPKGSFSTLEIQRTEQGDSAMYLCASSLEASATNEKLFFGSGTQLSVL.